This T cell receptor beta chain was sequenced during a study of T cells expressing NK-cell markers. Whole-study findings and limits: Clones of NKG2C+ T cells that had expanded were of unclear HCMV specificity.

The CDR3 consists of 15 residues. The germline gives CDR1 SGHRS, CDR2 YFSETQ. TCRdb reprocessed the 5' RACE reads; each CDR3 protein has one entry and no DNA is given. This table holds hundreds of thousands of distinct CDR3 sequences. About this clonotype: Its antigen is undetermined.

Sequenced: blood T cells: a sorted CD56 or NKG2C T cell subset, CD4+ or CD8+ T cells, or bulk PBMC T cells (not recorded which). The origin of this receptor is a man aged 18 to 69 in good health. The chain combines TRBV5-1 with TRBJ2-5; TCRdb indicates TRBD1, and absent DNA this call remains unverified. This CDR3 reads CASSMGSGGTETQYF.